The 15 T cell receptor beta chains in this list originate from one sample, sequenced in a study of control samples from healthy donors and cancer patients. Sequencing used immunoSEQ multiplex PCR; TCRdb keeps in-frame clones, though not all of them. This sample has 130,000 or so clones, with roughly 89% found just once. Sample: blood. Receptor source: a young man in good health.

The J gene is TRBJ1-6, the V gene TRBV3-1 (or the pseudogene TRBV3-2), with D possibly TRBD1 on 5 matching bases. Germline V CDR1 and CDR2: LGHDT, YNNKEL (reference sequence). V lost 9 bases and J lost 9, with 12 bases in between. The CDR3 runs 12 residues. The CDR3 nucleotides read TGTGCCAGGCAGGGCTCGAGTTCACCCCTCCACTTT. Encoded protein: CARQGSSSPLHF.

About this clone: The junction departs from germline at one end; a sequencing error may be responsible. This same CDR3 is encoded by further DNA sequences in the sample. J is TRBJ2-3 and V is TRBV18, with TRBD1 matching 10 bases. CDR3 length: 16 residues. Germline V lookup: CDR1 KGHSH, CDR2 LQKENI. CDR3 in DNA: TGTGCCAGCTCGCCACCGACAGGGGGCGGCACAGATACGCAGTATTTT. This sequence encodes CASSPPTGGGTDTQYF.

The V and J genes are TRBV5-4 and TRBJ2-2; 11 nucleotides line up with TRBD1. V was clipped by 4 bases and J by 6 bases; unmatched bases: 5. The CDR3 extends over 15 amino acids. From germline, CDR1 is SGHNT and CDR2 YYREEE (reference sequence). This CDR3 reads CASSQDRGLAGELFF. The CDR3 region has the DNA TGTGCCAGCAGCCAGGACAGGGGGCTGGCCGGGGAGCTGTTTTTT.

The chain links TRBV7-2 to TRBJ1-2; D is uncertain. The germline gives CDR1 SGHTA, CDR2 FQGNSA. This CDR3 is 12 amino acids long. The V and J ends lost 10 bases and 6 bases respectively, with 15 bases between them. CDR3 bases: TGTGCCACCGAAGGTATTTCCCATGGCTACACCTTC. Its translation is CATEGISHGYTF.

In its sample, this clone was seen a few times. CDR3 region: CASSPQGLRNQPQHF. CDR3 DNA sequence: TGTGCCAGCAGCCCCCAGGGGCTTCGCAATCAGCCCCAGCATTTT. V usage is TRBV6-6 and J usage is TRBJ1-5; tentative D call: TRBD1 (6 bases). Germline V gives CDR1 MNHNY, CDR2 SVGAGI (reference sequence). The CDR3 runs 15 residues. Trimming took 6 bases from V and 2 from J, leaving 14 bases between them.

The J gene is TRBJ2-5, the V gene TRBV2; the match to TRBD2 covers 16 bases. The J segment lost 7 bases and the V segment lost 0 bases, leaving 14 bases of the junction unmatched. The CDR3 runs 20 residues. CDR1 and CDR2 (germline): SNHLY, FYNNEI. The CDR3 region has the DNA TGTGCCAGCAGTGAAGCCCCACCGGGACTAGCGGGGGGGGGCCTGGGGACCCAGTACTTC. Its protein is CASSEAPPGLAGGGLGTQYF.

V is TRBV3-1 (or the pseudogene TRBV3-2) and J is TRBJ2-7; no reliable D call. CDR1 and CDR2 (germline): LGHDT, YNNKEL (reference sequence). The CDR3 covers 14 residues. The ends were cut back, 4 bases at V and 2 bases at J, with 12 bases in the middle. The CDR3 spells CASSLNYHTYEQYF. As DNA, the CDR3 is TGTGCCAGCAGCCTTAATTATCATACCTACGAGCAGTACTTC.

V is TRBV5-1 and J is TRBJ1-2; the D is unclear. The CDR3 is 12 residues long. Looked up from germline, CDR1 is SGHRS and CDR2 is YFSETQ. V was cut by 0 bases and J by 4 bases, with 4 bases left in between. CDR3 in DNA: TGCGCCAGCAGCTTGGACAGCTATGGCTACACCTTC. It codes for CASSLDSYGYTF.

CDR3 sequence reads: CASSLDLDNEQFF. CDR3 bases: TGTGCCAGCAGCTTGGATCTTGACAATGAGCAGTTCTTC. The V gene is TRBV5-6, the J gene TRBJ2-1, with D uncertain. The CDR3 length is 13 residues. The germline V and J ends were trimmed by 0 bases and 5 bases, with 6 bases remaining between them. The germline V gene encodes CDR1 SGHDT and CDR2 YYEEEE.

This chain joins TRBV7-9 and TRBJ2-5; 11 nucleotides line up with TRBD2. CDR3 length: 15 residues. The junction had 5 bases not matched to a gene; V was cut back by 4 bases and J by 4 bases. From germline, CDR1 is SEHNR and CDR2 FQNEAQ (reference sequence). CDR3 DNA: TGTGCCAGCAGCTGGACCACTAGCGGGGGAGAGACCCAGTACTTC. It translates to CASSWTTSGGETQYF. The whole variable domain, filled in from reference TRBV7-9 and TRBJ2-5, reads DTGVSQNPRHKITKRGQNVTFRCDPISEHNRLYWYRQTLGQGPEFLTYFQNEAQLEKSRLLSDRFSAERPKGSFSTLEIQRTEQGDSAMYLCASSWTTSGGETQYFGPGTRLLVL.

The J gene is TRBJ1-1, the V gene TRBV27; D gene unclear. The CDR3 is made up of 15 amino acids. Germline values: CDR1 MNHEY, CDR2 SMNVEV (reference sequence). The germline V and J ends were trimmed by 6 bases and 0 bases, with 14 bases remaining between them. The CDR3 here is CASRPTGRMNTEAFF. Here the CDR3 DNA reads TGTGCCAGCAGACCCACCGGCAGGATGAACACTGAAGCTTTCTTT.

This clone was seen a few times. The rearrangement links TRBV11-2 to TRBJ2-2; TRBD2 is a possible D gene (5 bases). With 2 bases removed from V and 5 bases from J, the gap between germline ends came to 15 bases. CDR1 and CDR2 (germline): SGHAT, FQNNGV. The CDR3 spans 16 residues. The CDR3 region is CASSLPGFGFTGELFF. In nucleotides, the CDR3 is TGTGCCAGCAGCTTACCGGGATTTGGTTTTACCGGGGAGCTGTTTTTT.

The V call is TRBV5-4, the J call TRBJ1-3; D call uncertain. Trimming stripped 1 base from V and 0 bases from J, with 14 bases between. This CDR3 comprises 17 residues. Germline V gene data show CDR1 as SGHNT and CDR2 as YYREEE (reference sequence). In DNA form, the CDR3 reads TGTGCCAGCAGCTTGATGCCCGGACGGAACTCTGGAAACACCATATATTTT. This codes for CASSLMPGRNSGNTIYF.

Here the CDR3 DNA reads TGTGCCAGTAGTTTTGGACTGAGCTCTGGAAACACCATATATTTT. Translating gives CASSFGLSSGNTIYF. V gene TRBV19 combines with J gene TRBJ1-3; no definite D call. The V gene's germline CDR1 is LNHDA and CDR2 SQIVND (reference sequence). The length of the CDR3 is 15 residues. The germline V and J ends were trimmed by 5 bases and 0 bases, with 11 bases remaining between them.

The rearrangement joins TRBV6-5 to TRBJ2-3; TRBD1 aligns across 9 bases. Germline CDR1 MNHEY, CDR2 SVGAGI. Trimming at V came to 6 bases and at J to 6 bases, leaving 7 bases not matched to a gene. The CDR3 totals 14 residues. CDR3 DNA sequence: TGTGCCAGCAGAAGGACAGGGGCGCAGGATACGCAGTATTTT. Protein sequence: CASRRTGAQDTQYF.